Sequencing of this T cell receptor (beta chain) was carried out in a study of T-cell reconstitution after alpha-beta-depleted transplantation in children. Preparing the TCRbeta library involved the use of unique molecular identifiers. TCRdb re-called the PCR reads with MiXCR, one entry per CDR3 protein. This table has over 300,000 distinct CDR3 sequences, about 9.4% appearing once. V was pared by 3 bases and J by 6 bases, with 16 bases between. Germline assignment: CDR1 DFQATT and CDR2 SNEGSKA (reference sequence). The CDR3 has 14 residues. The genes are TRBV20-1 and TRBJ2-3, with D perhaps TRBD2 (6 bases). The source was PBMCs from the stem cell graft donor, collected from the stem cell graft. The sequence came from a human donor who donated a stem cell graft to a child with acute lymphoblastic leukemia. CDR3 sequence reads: CSAREGLIADTQYF. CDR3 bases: TGCAGTGCTAGGGAGGGGCTTATCGCGGATACGCAGTATTTT.